Shown below are 22 T cell receptor beta chains from a single sample sequenced in a study of T-cell reconstitution after alpha-beta-depleted transplantation in children. Unique molecular identifiers were used in preparing the TCRbeta library. TCRdb re-called the PCR reads with MiXCR, one entry per CDR3 protein. In the table there are 450,000 to 550,000 distinct CDR3 sequences, around 10% of which are singletons. Sequencing used PBMCs, mostly from graft donor cells, obtained 180 days after TCRalphabeta/CD19-depleted stem cell transplant. The receptors originated from a female patient between 2 and 10 years old who had a stem cell transplant for aplastic anemia, so the T cells may come from the graft donor.

This clonotype was counted many times. V is TRBV29-1 and J is TRBJ2-7; tentative D call: TRBD1 (6 bases). This CDR3 has 13 residues. V was pared by 5 bases and J by 3 bases, with 14 bases between. CDR1 is SQVTM and CDR2 is ANQGSEA in the germline V gene. The CDR3 reads CSVRGTGFYEQYF. The CDR3 DNA follows: TGCAGCGTTAGGGGAACAGGGTTCTACGAGCAGTACTTC.

The chain couples TRBV7-6 to TRBJ1-4; D gene unclear. The germline V gene encodes CDR1 SGHVS and CDR2 FNYEAQ. The CDR3 sequence is 15 residues long. V was shortened by 5 bases and J by 4 bases, with 14 bases between the two germline ends. CDR3 protein: CASSTQGLVNEKLFF. For the CDR3, the DNA is TGTGCCAGCAGCACACAAGGCCTCGTTAATGAAAAACTGTTTTTT.

The chain uses TRBV20-1 and TRBJ1-1, with unresolved D. V lost 7 bases and J lost 3, with 21 bases in between. Germline CDR1 and CDR2: DFQATT and SNEGSKA (reference sequence). This CDR3 has 15 amino acids. This chain's CDR3 is CSVSYLQGWYTEAFF. CDR3 nucleotide sequence: TGCAGTGTGAGCTACCTACAAGGGTGGTACACTGAAGCTTTCTTT.

This clonotype was observed many times. This chain uses TRBV7-2 with TRBJ2-5; no definite D call. Germline-derived CDR1 and CDR2 are SGHTA and FQGNSA. This CDR3 has 13 residues. Trimming shortened V by 0 bases and J by 4 bases, and 6 bases separated the two germline ends. In DNA form, the CDR3 reads TGTGCCAGCAGCTTAGCGTGGGGAGAGACCCAGTACTTC. This sequence encodes CASSLAWGETQYF.

This sequence joins TRBV6-5 and TRBJ2-2; D gene uncertain. The CDR3 is 14 amino acids. Per germline, CDR1 MNHEY and CDR2 SVGAGI. V lost 0 bases, J lost 1 base, and 3 bases lay in between. The CDR3 sequence is CASSYSRNTGELFF. The CDR3 nucleotides are TGTGCCAGCAGTTACTCAAGGAACACCGGGGAGCTGTTTTTT.

This clonotype was detected only a few times. V usage is TRBV6-5 and J usage is TRBJ2-7; 10 nucleotides align to TRBD1. J lost 7 bases, V lost 2 bases, and 5 bases had no gene match. Per the germline V gene, CDR1 is MNHEY and CDR2 is SVGAGI. This CDR3 contains 14 residues. CDR3 in amino acids: CASSYRQGAWEQYF. Written as DNA, the CDR3 is TGTGCCAGCAGTTACAGACAGGGGGCGTGGGAGCAGTACTTC.

The chain employs TRBV7-8 and TRBJ1-5, with D unclear. The CDR3 totals 17 residues. CDR1 and CDR2 from the germline V gene are SGHVS and FQNEAQ. V was clipped by 1 base and J by 0 bases, with 13 bases between them. This CDR3 reads CASSLEGPNYSNQPQHF. CDR3 bases: TGTGCCAGCAGCTTAGAGGGCCCTAATTATAGCAATCAGCCCCAGCATTTT.

The chain has TRBV5-1 and TRBJ2-1, with unresolved D. The length of the CDR3 is 12 residues. Germline CDR1 is SGHRS and CDR2 is YFSETQ. V was trimmed by 2 bases and J by 6 bases, leaving 6 bases between them. The CDR3 loop is CASSFYANEQFF. The CDR3 coding sequence is TGCGCCAGCAGCTTTTACGCCAATGAGCAGTTCTTC.

The V gene is TRBV11-3, the J gene TRBJ2-2; 12 bases line up with TRBD2. Trimming at V came to 4 bases and at J to 4 bases, leaving 10 bases not matched to a gene. Germline assignment: CDR1 SGHNT and CDR2 YENEEA. This CDR3 comprises 18 residues. In nucleotides, the CDR3 is TGTGCCAGCAGCTCCAAGACTAGCGGGAGATGGAGCACCGGGGAGCTGTTTTTT. Amino acids: CASSSKTSGRWSTGELFF.

V usage is TRBV25-1 and J usage is TRBJ2-5; D is unclear. V lost 4 bases to trimming and J lost 0 bases, with 9 bases between them. The length of the CDR3 is 14 residues. Germline CDR1 is MGHDK and CDR2 is SYGVNS. The CDR3 loop reads CASSGIGNQETQYF. The CDR3 nucleotides are TGTGCCAGCAGTGGGATAGGGAACCAAGAGACCCAGTACTTC. Full variable domain (rest looked up from reference TRBV25-1 and TRBJ2-5): EADIYQTPRYLVIGTGKKITLECSQTMGHDKMYWYQQDPGMELHLIHYSYGVNSTEKGDLSSESTVSRIRTEHFPLTLESARPSHTSQYLCASSGIGNQETQYFGPGTRLLVL.

The V gene is TRBV5-1, the J gene TRBJ1-5, with TRBD1 matching 10 bases. V lost 3 bases, J lost 3 bases, and 3 bases stayed unmatched. Germline V gene sequence: CDR1 SGHRS, CDR2 YFSETQ. This CDR3 is 15 amino acids long. The CDR3: CASSWTGGTNQPQHF. The CDR3 DNA follows: TGCGCCAGCAGCTGGACAGGGGGGACCAATCAGCCCCAGCATTTT.

This rearrangement joins TRBV15 to TRBJ1-1; no clear D. The CDR3 length is 13 residues. The ends were cut back, 0 bases at V and 12 bases at J, with 14 bases in the middle. The germline gives CDR1 LNHNV, CDR2 YYDKDF (reference sequence). In DNA form, the CDR3 reads TGTGCCACCAGCAGAGATGTCGGGTCAAGGACTTTCTTT. As protein: CATSRDVGSRTFF.

The chain carries TRBV6-2 or TRBV6-3 and TRBJ2-5; 7 nucleotides align to TRBD2. Trimming cost V 6 bases and J 4 bases; bases outside gene matches: 14. The CDR3 covers 16 residues. CDR1 is MNHEY and CDR2 is SVGEGT in the germline V gene. The CDR3 protein is CASSYARLARTETQYF. DNA for the CDR3: TGTGCCAGCAGCTACGCCAGACTAGCTCGGACAGAGACCCAGTACTTC.

This clonotype came up a few times. V and J are TRBV10-1 and TRBJ2-1; TRBD2 agrees at 11 bases. Germline loops: CDR1 WNHNN, CDR2 SYGVQD (reference sequence). After removal of 1 base from V and 2 bases from J, the junction contained 4 bases not matched to a gene. The CDR3 runs 17 residues. CDR3: CASSEWGLAEAYNEQFF. CDR3 bases: TGCGCCAGCAGTGAGTGGGGACTAGCGGAGGCCTACAATGAGCAGTTCTTC.

The chain links TRBV6-5 to TRBJ1-1; TRBD1 aligns across 9 bases. Germline lookup yields CDR1 MNHEY and CDR2 SVGAGI. V gave up 1 base and J gave up 7 bases; unmatched junction bases: 7. This CDR3 contains 15 residues. For the CDR3, the DNA is TGTGCCAGCAGTTACTACCCGGGACAGGGCCATGAAGCTTTCTTT. This codes for CASSYYPGQGHEAFF.

This clonotype was detected a few times. This chain uses TRBV5-1 with TRBJ2-2; D may correspond to TRBD1 or TRBD2 (6 bases each). Germline V gene sequence: CDR1 SGHRS, CDR2 YFSETQ. V shed 1 base and J shed 3 bases, with 19 bases lying between them. The CDR3 totals 18 residues. CDR3 DNA: TGCGCCAGCAGCTTGATCGGGGGCCCCCCCCTGGACACCGGGGAGCTGTTTTTT. Protein product: CASSLIGGPPLDTGELFF.

The chain is built from TRBV5-1 and TRBJ1-1, with D perhaps TRBD1 (6 bases). The V and J ends lost 4 bases and 5 bases respectively, with 15 bases between them. The CDR3 is made up of 14 amino acids. The germline V gene has CDR1 SGHRS and CDR2 YFSETQ. Here the CDR3 reads CASSAYREKTEAFF. The DNA of the CDR3 is TGCGCCAGCAGCGCATACAGGGAGAAGACTGAAGCTTTCTTT.

The chain carries TRBV12-3 or TRBV12-4 and TRBJ2-3, with a weak D call TRBD2 (6 bases). The CDR3 loop spans 15 amino acids. Deletions cut 3 bases from V and 6 bases from J, with 16 bases between. The CDR3 loop is CASSFRLGFIDTQYF. Written as DNA, the CDR3 is TGTGCCAGCAGTTTCCGACTAGGTTTCATCGATACGCAGTATTTT.

As DNA, the CDR3 is TGTGCCAGCGTTAGCTTGGGCCGGAACTATGGCTACACCTTC. Amino acid sequence: CASVSLGRNYGYTF. V usage is TRBV12-3 or TRBV12-4 and J usage is TRBJ1-2; no clear D. Trimming pared 8 bases from V and 2 bases from J, leaving 15 bases between. The CDR3 length is 14 residues.

The V gene is TRBV20-1, the J gene TRBJ2-3, with D unresolved. Germline CDR1 and CDR2: DFQATT and SNEGSKA (reference sequence). V was pared by 6 bases and J by 5 bases, with 24 bases between. The length of the CDR3 is 16 residues. The CDR3 DNA reads TGCAGTGCCCCCCCACGAAGGGTGCCCCGAAGAGATACGCAGTATTTT. Translating gives CSAPPRRVPRRDTQYF.

This sequence joins TRBV12-3 or TRBV12-4 and TRBJ1-1; D is undetermined. The CDR3 consists of 13 residues. The V end was cut by 6 bases, the J end by 2 bases, with 10 bases between. CDR3 bases: TGTGCCAGCAGCCGGACCACTAACACTGAAGCTTTCTTT. It translates to CASSRTTNTEAFF.

In this sample, this clonotype turned up a few times. The chain joins TRBV28 to TRBJ2-1, with D perhaps matching TRBD2 (6 bases). V lost 5 bases and J lost 6, with 17 bases in between. This CDR3 contains 15 residues. From germline, CDR1 is MDHEN and CDR2 SYDVKM. CDR3 nucleotide sequence: TGTGCCAGCAGTCCCCGCGGAGGGCCTGGCAATGAGCAGTTCTTC. It specifies CASSPRGGPGNEQFF.